These 7 T cell receptor beta chains originate from one sample sequenced in a study of Tregs in tolerant kidney transplant recipients (dated by TCRdb to 2018 to 2020). Libraries were made using the immunoSEQ multiplex PCR assay. Entries here come from immuneACCESS through TCRdb and include only in-frame sequences with V and J called. Some clones fail to appear in such tables; in the studies checked, an unresolved V gene covers under half of the shortfall, and the cause of the remainder is unknown. In all, the sample holds roughly 250,000 clones, and approximately 84% of those were seen once. The leading ten clones occupy around 0.68% of the sample. Sequenced input: CD4+ T cells from blood. The receptors stem from a human donor in good health.

The V and J genes are TRBV7-2 and TRBJ2-2; D is perhaps TRBD1 (5 bases). Germline-derived CDR1 and CDR2 are SGHTA and FQGNSA. The CDR3 is 13 amino acids. The CDR3 nucleotides read TGTGCACCCCAGGGTCTGGGCACCGGGGAGCTGTTTTTT. Encoded protein: CAPQGLGTGELFF.

The chain has TRBV14 and TRBJ1-6; TRBD1 agrees at 9 bases. Germline V gene sequence: CDR1 SGHDN, CDR2 FVKESK. V shed 2 bases, J shed 11 bases, and the junction held 4 bases outside the gene matches. The CDR3 has 14 residues. The CDR3 nucleotides read TGTGCCAGCAGCCAAAAAAGACAGGGGGCACCCCTCCACTTT. Its protein product is CASSQKRQGAPLHF.

The rearrangement joins TRBV19 to TRBJ2-2; 7 bases agree with TRBD2. Looked up from germline, CDR1 is LNHDA and CDR2 is SQIVND (reference sequence). The junction had 5 bases not matched to a gene; V was cut back by 4 bases and J by 9 bases. The CDR3 is 13 residues long. The CDR3 DNA reads as TGTGCCAGTAGTAACAGCGGGGTAAGGGAGCTGTTTTTT. Its translation: CASSNSGVRELFF.

V is TRBV7-7 and J is TRBJ2-1; 13 bases line up with TRBD2. From germline, CDR1 is SSHAT and CDR2 FNYEAQ (reference sequence). The CDR3 totals 14 residues. Germline trimming cut 5 bases from V and 7 bases from J; bases unmatched to any gene: 2. CDR3 in amino acids: CASSRTSGSNEQFF. The CDR3, as DNA: TGTGCCAGCAGCCGGACTAGCGGGAGTAATGAGCAGTTCTTC.

The rearrangement links TRBV5-1 to TRBJ2-5; 12 nucleotides agree with TRBD2. The J call may be wrong; the DNA end is better matched by TRBJ2-7. The CDR3 is 14 residues long. Germline CDR1 reads SGHRS; CDR2 reads YFSETQ. The CDR3 nucleotides read TGCGCCAGCAGACTAGCGGGAGGCCCCTACGAGCAGTACTTC. Translation: CASRLAGGPYEQYF.

This clone was picked up a small number of times. The genes are TRBV6-1 and TRBJ1-5, with D possibly being TRBD1 (5 bases). Germline V CDR1 and CDR2: MNHNS, SASEGT. This CDR3 contains 13 residues. Trimming pared 6 bases from V and 12 bases from J, leaving 18 bases between. CDR3 sequence reads: CASRLGRQSGQHF. In nucleotides, the CDR3 is TGTGCCAGCAGGCTCGGGAGACAGAGCGGCCAGCATTTT.

About this clone: Other DNA sequences in this specimen translate into the identical CDR3. The CDR3 is CASSLADTYTDTQYF. The CDR3 DNA reads as TGCGCCAGCAGCTTGGCAGACACCTACACAGATACGCAGTATTTT. The chain joins TRBV5-1 to TRBJ2-3; unclear D gene. CDR1 and CDR2 from the germline V gene are SGHRS and YFSETQ. V shed 0 bases and J shed 2 bases, with 10 bases lying between them. The CDR3 spans 15 residues.